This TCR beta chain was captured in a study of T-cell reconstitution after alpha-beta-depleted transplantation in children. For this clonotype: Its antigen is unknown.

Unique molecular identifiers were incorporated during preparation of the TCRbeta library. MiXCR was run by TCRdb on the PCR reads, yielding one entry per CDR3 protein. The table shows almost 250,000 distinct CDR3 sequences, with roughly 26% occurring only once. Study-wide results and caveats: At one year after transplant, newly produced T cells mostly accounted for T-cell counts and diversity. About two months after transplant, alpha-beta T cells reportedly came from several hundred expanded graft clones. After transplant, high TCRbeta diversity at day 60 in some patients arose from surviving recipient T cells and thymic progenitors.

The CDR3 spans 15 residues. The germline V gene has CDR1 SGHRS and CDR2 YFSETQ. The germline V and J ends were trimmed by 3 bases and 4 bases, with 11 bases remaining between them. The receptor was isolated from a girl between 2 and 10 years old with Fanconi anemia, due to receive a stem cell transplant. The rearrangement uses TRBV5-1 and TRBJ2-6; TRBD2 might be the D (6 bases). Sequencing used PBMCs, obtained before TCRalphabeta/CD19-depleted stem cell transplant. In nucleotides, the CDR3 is TGCGCCAGCAGCTGGGAGGCGACGGGGGCCAACGTCCTGACTTTC. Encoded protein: CASSWEATGANVLTF. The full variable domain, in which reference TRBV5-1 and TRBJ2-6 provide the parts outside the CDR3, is KAGVTQTPRYLIKTRGQQVTLSCSPISGHRSVSWYQQTPGQGLQFLFEYFSETQRNKGNFPGRFSGRQFSNSRSEMNVSTLELGDSALYLCASSWEATGANVLTFGAGSRLTVL.